What follows are 2 T cell receptor beta chains derived from one specimen sequenced in a study of cytomegalovirus exposure and HLA in healthy donors. Use of 60 Vbeta and 13 Jbeta primers characterized the PCR. The repertoire was sequenced with immunoSEQ multiplex PCR; TCRdb's copy has only in-frame clones and lacks some. The sample records around 150,000 clones, roughly 78% being singletons. Sequencing was done on a sample of PBMCs. The receptors stem from a man in his thirties or forties in good health.

This sequence joins TRBV7-2 and TRBJ2-7; maybe TRBD2 (6 bases). Germline V gene lookup returns CDR1 SGHTA and CDR2 FQGNSA. The CDR3 has 16 amino acids. V was trimmed by 0 bases and J by 0 bases, leaving 12 bases between them. The CDR3 bases are TGTGCCAGCAGCTTAGCGAGCGGGCGAAGCTCCTACGAGCAGTACTTC. Its protein is CASSLASGRSSYEQYF. The variable domain in full, completed from reference TRBV7-2 and TRBJ2-7, reads GAGVSQSPSNKVTEKGKDVELRCDPISGHTALYWYRQSLGQGLEFLIYFQGNSAPDKSGLPSDRFSAERTGGSVSTLTIQRTQQEDSAVYLCASSLASGRSSYEQYFGPGTRLTVT.

The rearrangement uses TRBV7-8 and TRBJ2-7; 10 nucleotides agree with TRBD2. The V gene's germline CDR1 is SGHVS and CDR2 FQNEAQ. V shed 4 bases, J shed 8 bases, and the junction held 11 bases outside the gene matches. The CDR3 runs 15 residues. CDR3 protein: CASSSSVAGGGKQYF. The CDR3 nucleotides are TGTGCCAGCAGCTCCTCTGTAGCGGGAGGCGGGAAGCAGTACTTC.